This T cell receptor beta chain was obtained from a study of shared clonotypes between healthy human individuals. Study at large: Researchers assigned three CD4 naive, three CD4 memory, two CD8 naive and one CD8 memory plate to each donor.

The junction had 10 bases not matched to a gene; V was cut back by 4 bases and J by 7 bases. The germline gives CDR1 SGHKS, CDR2 YYEKEE (reference sequence). The CDR3 spans 16 residues. The count of this clone is one. Its specificity is not known. The authors ran the assay at deep level. The protocol was immunoSEQ multiplex PCR, while the TCRdb copy is restricted to in-frame clones and leaves out a portion. The table shows around 2,000,000 clones, with 95% occurring only once. Study conclusions and caveats: The study found about 5.1% of naive CD4 clonotypes shared across several donors. Non-shared clonotypes showed lower generation probabilities than clonotypes common to all four donors.

The chain joins TRBV5-5 to TRBJ1-6; 8 bases line up with TRBD1. Sample: naive CD4+ T cells sorted from blood. Subset defined: CD45RA+ positively selected. The clonotype comes from a man aged 18 to 35 in good health. CDR3: CASSITGQGANSPLHF. The CDR3 DNA is TGTGCCAGCAGCATTACCGGGCAGGGGGCAAATTCACCCCTCCACTTT.